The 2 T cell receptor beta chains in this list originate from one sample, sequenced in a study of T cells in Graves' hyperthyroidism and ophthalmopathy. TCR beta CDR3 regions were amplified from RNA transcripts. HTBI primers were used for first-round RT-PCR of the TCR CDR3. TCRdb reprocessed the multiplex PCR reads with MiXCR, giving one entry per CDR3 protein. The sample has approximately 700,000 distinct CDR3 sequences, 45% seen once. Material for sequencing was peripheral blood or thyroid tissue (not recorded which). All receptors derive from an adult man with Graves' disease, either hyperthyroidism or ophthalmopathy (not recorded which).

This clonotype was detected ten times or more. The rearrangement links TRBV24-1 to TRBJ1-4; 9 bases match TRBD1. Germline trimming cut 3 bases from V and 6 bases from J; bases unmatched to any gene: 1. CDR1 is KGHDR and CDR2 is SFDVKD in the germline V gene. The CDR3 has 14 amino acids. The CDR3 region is CATSDGQGHEKLFF. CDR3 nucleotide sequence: TGTGCCACCAGTGATGGACAGGGGCATGAAAAACTGTTTTTT.

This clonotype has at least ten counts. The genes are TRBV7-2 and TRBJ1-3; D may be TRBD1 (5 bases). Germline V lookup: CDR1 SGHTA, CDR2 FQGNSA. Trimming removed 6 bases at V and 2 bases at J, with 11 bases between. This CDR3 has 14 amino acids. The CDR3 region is CASRLAGTGNTIYF. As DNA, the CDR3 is TGTGCCAGCAGGCTGGCAGGGACTGGAAACACCATATATTTT.